This is a list of T cell receptor beta chains from one sample in a study of shared clonotypes between healthy human individuals. Profiling relied on immunoSEQ multiplex PCR, and the TCRdb table lists in-frame clones only, not all of them. The repertoire holds about 490,000 clones, about three quarters seen once, with roughly 13% in the top ten. The sequenced material came from PBMCs. The receptors come from a woman between 40 and 55 years old in good health. Some clones in this sample may be carry-over from other donors' samples. Each CDR3 is given with its conserved first and last residue. D genes are given only for firm matches. Size values are once, few and many counts, or a class for expanded clones, and some rows have none.

len	abundance	v_gene	j_gene	d_gene	CDR3aa	CDR3nt
14	NA	TRBV6-1	TRBJ1-5	NA	CASSAIGGNQPQHF	TGTGCCAGCAGTGCAATAGGGGGCAATCAGCCCCAGCATTTT
15	NA	TRBV10-2	TRBJ1-5	TRBD1	CASAPGQDANQPQHF	TGCGCCAGTGCTCCGGGACAGGACGCGAATCAGCCCCAGCATTTT
14	NA	TRBV9	TRBJ1-1	NA	CASSVGGEMGEAFF	TGTGCCAGCAGCGTAGGGGGGGAAATGGGCGAAGCTTTCTTT
15	NA	TRBV19	TRBJ2-2	TRBD1	CASSTDREYTGELFF	TGTGCCAGTAGTACAGACAGGGAGTACACCGGGGAGCTGTTTTTT
17	NA	TRBV9	TRBJ2-5	TRBD2	CASSPHSGLAGGETQYF	TGTGCCAGCAGCCCCCATTCGGGACTAGCGGGAGGAGAGACCCAGTACTTC
15	many	TRBV9	TRBJ2-1	NA	CASSVTAGSYNEQFF	TGTGCCAGCAGCGTAACTGCAGGCTCCTACAATGAGCAGTTCTTC
15	NA	TRBV28	TRBJ2-7	TRBD2	CASTPRERELSEQYF	TGTGCCAGCACCCCCCGGGAGCGGGAGTTAAGCGAGCAGTACTTC
17	NA	TRBV5-1	TRBJ1-2	TRBD1	CASSRGQQPIVLMRYTF	TGCGCCAGCAGCCGGGGACAGCAACCTATCGTCCTTATGAGATACACCTTC
15	NA	TRBV5-1	TRBJ2-2	NA	CASSFGRTGTGELFF	TGCGCCAGCAGCTTCGGAAGGACGGGCACCGGGGAGCTGTTTTTT
13	NA	TRBV5-6	TRBJ1-2	NA	CASSAAAGHGYTF	TGTGCCAGCAGCGCCGCCGCAGGCCATGGCTACACCTTC
17	NA	TRBV9	TRBJ2-2	NA	CASSPQGRDLRSGELFF	TGTGCCAGCAGCCCTCAGGGCCGGGACCTAAGGTCCGGGGAGCTGTTTTTT